These 18 T cell receptor beta chains share one sample of origin, sequenced in a study of technical replicates of blood from several donors. Profiled with immunoSEQ multiplex PCR; TCRdb holds only in-frame clones, not every one. This sample has 90,000 to 100,000 clones; approximately 95% occur once, and the top ten carry 0.36%. The sequenced sample consisted of T cells isolated from PBMCs. The receptors derive from a human donor in good health.

The gene calls are TRBV6-5 and TRBJ2-7; TRBD1 aligns across 8 bases. Germline CDR1 is MNHEY and CDR2 is SVGAGI. Trimming cost V 4 bases and J 1 base; bases outside gene matches: 3. The CDR3 contains 14 residues. CDR3 in DNA: TGTGCCAGCAGTTTAAGACAGGGGTCCTACGAGCAGTACTTC. Translating gives CASSLRQGSYEQYF.

This sequence joins TRBV11-2 and TRBJ1-5; D remains ambiguous. The V gene's germline CDR1 is SGHAT and CDR2 FQNNGV. The CDR3 has 15 residues. The germline V and J ends were trimmed by 0 bases and 3 bases, with 9 bases remaining between them. As DNA, the CDR3 is TGTGCCAGCAGCTTAGATGGCCAGTACAATCAGCCCCAGCATTTT. It is translated as CASSLDGQYNQPQHF. Together with reference TRBV11-2 and TRBJ1-5, the CDR3 gives the full variable domain: EAGVAQSPRYKIIEKRQSVAFWCNPISGHATLYWYQQILGQGPKLLIQFQNNGVVDDSQLPKDRFSAERLKGVDSTLKIQPAKLEDSAVYLCASSLDGQYNQPQHFGDGTRLSIL.

The rearrangement links TRBV11-2 to TRBJ2-3; no definite D call. This CDR3 is 15 amino acids long. The germline V gene has CDR1 SGHAT and CDR2 FQNNGV. The V end was cut by 1 base, the J end by 0 bases, with 8 bases between. Here the CDR3 reads CASSLATPSTDTQYF. The CDR3 DNA follows: TGTGCCAGCAGCTTAGCGACTCCTAGCACAGATACGCAGTATTTT.

The chain couples TRBV11-3 to TRBJ2-2; weak D call: TRBD2 (6 bases). The CDR3 runs to 15 residues. Germline V CDR1 and CDR2: SGHNT, YENEEA. V lost 8 bases, J lost 8 bases, and 21 bases lay in between. CDR3 nucleotide sequence: TGTGCCAGCGGCAGACTAGGTTCCGAAACGGGGGAGCTGTTTTTT. It encodes CASGRLGSETGELFF. Looking up the rest from reference TRBV11-3 and TRBJ2-2 gives the full variable domain: EAGVVQSPRYKIIEKKQPVAFWCNPISGHNTLYWYLQNLGQGPELLIRYENEEAVDDSQLPKDRFSAERLKGVDSTLKIQPAELGDSAVYLCASGRLGSETGELFFGEGSRLTVL.

The rearrangement uses TRBV27 and TRBJ1-1, with D possibly being TRBD1 (6 bases). With 4 bases removed from V and 4 bases from J, the gap between germline ends came to 16 bases. Per germline, CDR1 MNHEY and CDR2 SMNVEV (reference sequence). This CDR3 region has 15 residues. This CDR3 is CASSYFPGGGTEAFF. In DNA form, the CDR3 reads TGTGCCAGCAGTTACTTCCCGGGGGGCGGCACTGAAGCTTTCTTT.

V is TRBV4-3 and J is TRBJ2-5; 12 bases fit TRBD2. The J segment lost 2 bases and the V segment lost 5 bases, leaving 12 bases of the junction unmatched. Germline CDR1 is LGHNA and CDR2 is YSLEER. This CDR3 is built from 18 residues. The CDR3 sequence: CASSIRDILAGGQETQYF. The CDR3 region has the DNA TGCGCCAGCAGCATACGAGATATTCTAGCGGGAGGGCAAGAGACCCAGTACTTC.

This rearrangement joins TRBV7-8 to TRBJ2-5; 9 bases are a match to TRBD1. The CDR3 loop spans 14 amino acids. V gave up 5 bases and J gave up 4 bases; unmatched junction bases: 5. From germline, CDR1 is SGHVS and CDR2 FQNEAQ. The CDR3 DNA sequence: TGTGCCAGCAGCCCCCTGACAGGGGGAGAGACCCAGTACTTC. Its protein is CASSPLTGGETQYF.

This chain joins TRBV7-2 and TRBJ2-1; 10 nucleotides line up with TRBD2. Germline trimming cut 3 bases from V and 8 bases from J; bases unmatched to any gene: 13. Germline lookup yields CDR1 SGHTA and CDR2 FQGNSA. CDR3 size: 17 residues. Here the CDR3 reads CASSLIVRLAGVDEQFF. The CDR3 coding sequence is TGTGCCAGCAGCTTGATCGTTCGCCTAGCGGGAGTCGATGAGCAGTTCTTC. Based on the CDR3 plus reference TRBV7-2 and TRBJ2-1, the full variable domain is GAGVSQSPSNKVTEKGKDVELRCDPISGHTALYWYRQSLGQGLEFLIYFQGNSAPDKSGLPSDRFSAERTGGSVSTLTIQRTQQEDSAVYLCASSLIVRLAGVDEQFFGPGTRLTVL.

The chain joins TRBV19 to TRBJ1-2, with 7 bases identical to TRBD1. This CDR3 is built from 13 residues. Germline V gene sequence: CDR1 LNHDA, CDR2 SQIVND (reference sequence). V shed 5 bases, J shed 8 bases, and the junction held 8 bases outside the gene matches. The CDR3 bases are TGTGCCAGTAGTGTAACAGGGGTGAAAGGCTACACCTTC. Translating gives CASSVTGVKGYTF.

The chain carries TRBV5-8 and TRBJ2-2; D is perhaps TRBD2 (6 bases). Germline CDR1 is SGHTS and CDR2 is YDEGEE. The CDR3 contains 16 residues. Between the trimmed V and J ends, which lost 4 bases and 4 bases, there was a span of 17 bases. The CDR3 DNA reads as TGTGCCAGCAGCCCGGGAGTCAGTGCCGCCACCGGGGAGCTGTTTTTT. Its protein product is CASSPGVSAATGELFF.

The chain couples TRBV9 to TRBJ1-1, with a possible D match to TRBD1 (6 bases). The germline gives CDR1 SGDLS, CDR2 YYNGEE. V was cut by 3 bases and J by 0 bases, with 12 bases left in between. CDR3 length: 15 amino acids. The CDR3 DNA follows: TGTGCCAGCAGCGAGGGGGAGAGTATGAACACTGAAGCTTTCTTT. Encoded protein: CASSEGESMNTEAFF.

CDR3 in amino acids: CASTPDELAMNIQYF. In DNA, the CDR3 is TGTGCCAGTACCCCAGACGAACTAGCTATGAACATTCAGTACTTC. V usage is TRBV19 and J usage is TRBJ2-4, with TRBD2 as a possible D gene (6 bases). CDR1 LNHDA and CDR2 SQIVND come from the germline V gene (reference sequence). The CDR3 totals 15 residues. Trimming removed 7 bases at V and 7 bases at J, with 20 bases between.

The chain carries TRBV6-6 and TRBJ1-2, with 7 nucleotides matching TRBD1. This CDR3 is built from 13 residues. The junction had 14 bases not matched to a gene; V was cut back by 7 bases and J by 12 bases. CDR1 and CDR2 (germline): MNHNY, SVGAGI (reference sequence). The CDR3 sequence is CASNIRQGDVDTF. The CDR3 nucleotides are TGTGCCAGCAACATCAGACAGGGTGATGTCGACACCTTC.

The chain has TRBV28 and TRBJ2-1; TRBD2 agrees at 11 bases. CDR1 and CDR2 (germline): MDHEN, SYDVKM. The V gene end was trimmed by 4 bases and the J gene end by 2 bases; junction bases not matched to a gene: 16. There are 20 residues in the CDR3. The CDR3 region is CASSSKRSMLAGGTYNEQFF. The CDR3, as DNA: TGTGCCAGCAGTTCGAAGCGCTCCATGCTAGCGGGAGGTACCTACAATGAGCAGTTCTTC.

The CDR3 region has the DNA TGTGCCATCAGTGAGTCAGAGGTGGAGGGTTCCCCCGAGCAGTACTTC. Protein sequence: CAISESEVEGSPEQYF. The chain couples TRBV10-3 to TRBJ2-7, with D possibly being TRBD2 (6 bases). CDR3 length: 16 residues. In germline, CDR1 is ENHRY, CDR2 SYGVKD. V was cut by 0 bases and J by 6 bases, with 18 bases left in between.

The V call is TRBV15, the J call TRBJ2-7; 8 bases are shared with TRBD2. The CDR3 runs to 16 residues. With 5 bases clipped from V and 0 bases from J, the junction kept 9 bases outside the gene matches. CDR1 is LNHNV, CDR2 YYDKDF, per germline (reference sequence). The CDR3 DNA reads TGTGCCACCAGCGCCCCCACTAGCGGTAACTCCTACGAGCAGTACTTC. Amino acid sequence: CATSAPTSGNSYEQYF. Complete variable domain (other parts from reference TRBV15 and TRBJ2-7): DAMVIQNPRYQVTQFGKPVTLSCSQTLNHNVMYWYQQKSSQAPKLLFHYYDKDFNNEADTPDNFQSRRPNTSFCFLDIRSPGLGDTAMYLCATSAPTSGNSYEQYFGPGTRLTVT.

The chain recombines TRBV5-1 with TRBJ2-5, with 7 positions matching TRBD1. The CDR3 has 14 amino acids. Germline loops: CDR1 SGHRS, CDR2 YFSETQ. The junction had 4 bases not matched to a gene; V was cut back by 4 bases and J by 1 base. CDR3 coding DNA: TGCGCCAGCAGCCCAGGACAGGCCCAAGAGACCCAGTACTTC. Encoded protein: CASSPGQAQETQYF.

This clone was counted a single time. This rearrangement joins TRBV30 to TRBJ1-3; D is undetermined. This CDR3 spans 15 amino acids. In germline, CDR1 is GTSNPN, CDR2 SVGIG (reference sequence). Trimming shortened V by 0 bases and J by 0 bases, and 9 bases separated the two germline ends. The CDR3 sequence is CAWSVRGTSGNTIYF. The CDR3, as DNA: TGTGCCTGGAGTGTACGGGGTACCTCTGGAAACACCATATATTTT.